Shown below are 15 T cell receptor beta chains from a single sample sequenced in a study of T cell responses to AZD1222 COVID-19 vaccine. Data came from immunoSEQ multiplex PCR; TCRdb stores just in-frame clones and leaves some out. The sample shows just under 35,000 clones, 75% to 90% of them seen only once. The material was peripheral blood, obtained on day 0 of AZD1222 vaccination. The receptor set was obtained from an adult in good health.

This chain connects TRBV7-9 to TRBJ2-1, with a weak D call TRBD1 (6 bases). The CDR3 is 18 amino acids. Germline V gene data show CDR1 as SEHNR and CDR2 as FQNEAQ (reference sequence). Trimming left V 0 bases short and J 2 bases short, with 17 bases between. CDR3 sequence reads: CASSLANRDKGAYNEQFF. In nucleotides, the CDR3 is TGTGCCAGCAGCTTAGCGAACAGAGACAAGGGGGCCTACAATGAGCAGTTCTTC.

The chain is built from TRBV3-1 (or the pseudogene TRBV3-2) and TRBJ1-1; perhaps TRBD1 as D (5 bases). Germline V lookup: CDR1 LGHDT, CDR2 YNNKEL (reference sequence). This CDR3 region has 14 residues. V lost 2 bases and J 0 bases, leaving 7 bases between the germline ends. The CDR3 spells CASSQQGLNTEAFF. DNA of the CDR3: TGTGCCAGCAGCCAACAGGGACTGAACACTGAAGCTTTCTTT.

The chain uses TRBV7-3 and TRBJ1-1, with TRBD1 as a possible D gene (5 bases). Germline V gene data show CDR1 as SGHTA and CDR2 as FQGTGA. Trimming removed 5 bases at V and 2 bases at J, with 15 bases between. CDR3 size: 15 residues. CDR3 nucleotides: TGTGCCAGCAGCAGTCCCGGGACGGTTAACACTGAAGCTTTCTTT. This translates into CASSSPGTVNTEAFF.

CDR3 region: CATLPAGGTLNSPLHF. Written as DNA, the CDR3 is TGTGCCACCCTCCCTGCGGGCGGGACACTAAATTCACCCCTCCACTTT. The rearrangement links TRBV27 to TRBJ1-6, with D maybe TRBD1 (6 bases). Germline values: CDR1 MNHEY, CDR2 SMNVEV (reference sequence). The CDR3 extends over 16 amino acids. Between the trimmed V and J ends, which lost 10 bases and 7 bases, there was a span of 23 bases.

This clone appeared a single time. The rearrangement links TRBV5-1 to TRBJ2-5; D gene unclear. Trimming cost V 4 bases and J 1 base, with 11 bases left between them. The CDR3 is 14 residues long. Germline V gene sequence: CDR1 SGHRS, CDR2 YFSETQ. CDR3 sequence reads: CASSPGPTQETQYF. Here the CDR3 DNA reads TGCGCCAGCAGCCCCGGGCCGACCCAAGAGACCCAGTACTTC. Using reference TRBV5-1 and TRBJ2-5 for the parts outside the CDR3, the full variable domain is KAGVTQTPRYLIKTRGQQVTLSCSPISGHRSVSWYQQTPGQGLQFLFEYFSETQRNKGNFPGRFSGRQFSNSRSEMNVSTLELGDSALYLCASSPGPTQETQYFGPGTRLLVL.

CDR3 nucleotide sequence: TGTGCCAGCAGCCCCCAACCCTACGAGCAGTACTTC. Protein: CASSPQPYEQYF. The rearrangement links TRBV7-8 to TRBJ2-7; D gene ambiguous. The CDR3 length is 12 residues. Germline-derived CDR1 and CDR2 are SGHVS and FQNEAQ. Deletions cut 5 bases from V and 2 bases from J, with 7 bases between.

This clone came up a few times. This chain joins TRBV9 and TRBJ2-7; D is possibly TRBD1 (5 bases). Germline CDR1 and CDR2: SGDLS and YYNGEE. V lost 0 bases and J 3 bases, leaving 13 bases between the germline ends. CDR3 size: 15 residues. DNA of the CDR3: TGTGCCAGCAGCGTAGACGTTTCCAGGGTCTACGAGCAGTACTTC. Translation gives CASSVDVSRVYEQYF.

This chain joins TRBV4-1 and TRBJ1-5; D gene unclear. The CDR3 consists of 15 residues. Germline assignment: CDR1 MGHRA and CDR2 YSYEKL. V shed 4 bases and J shed 0 bases, with 10 bases lying between them. The CDR3 spells CASSPDANSNQPQHF. The CDR3 DNA reads as TGCGCCAGCAGCCCCGACGCAAATAGCAATCAGCCCCAGCATTTT.

The rearrangement links TRBV5-1 to TRBJ2-5; D not certain. This CDR3 contains 14 residues. V gave up 3 bases and J gave up 4 bases, with 13 bases separating them. Germline CDR1 is SGHRS and CDR2 is YFSETQ. The CDR3 here is CASSWGTETETQYF. DNA for the CDR3: TGCGCCAGCAGCTGGGGTACGGAAACAGAGACCCAGTACTTC.

The chain is built from TRBV6-6 and TRBJ1-3; D gene ambiguous. Germline CDR1 is MNHNY and CDR2 is SVGAGI (reference sequence). This CDR3 comprises 16 residues. V was pared by 6 bases and J by 2 bases, with 17 bases between. Here the CDR3 reads CASRPPHGSAGNTIYF. The CDR3 nucleotides read TGTGCCAGCAGACCCCCTCACGGAAGCGCTGGAAACACCATATATTTT.

The chain recombines TRBV7-2 with TRBJ1-1; D unclear. The CDR3 has 13 residues. Looked up from germline, CDR1 is SGHTA and CDR2 is FQGNSA. The V end lost 5 bases, the J end lost 2 bases, and 9 bases lay between the germline ends. The CDR3 reads CASSATINTEAFF. The CDR3 DNA sequence: TGTGCCAGCAGCGCGACCATCAACACTGAAGCTTTCTTT.

The chain joins TRBV28 to TRBJ1-4, with TRBD1 matching 8 bases. V gave up 6 bases and J gave up 5 bases; unmatched junction bases: 5. The CDR3 sequence is 14 residues long. Germline assignment: CDR1 MDHEN and CDR2 SYDVKM. CDR3 DNA sequence: TGTGCCAGCAGAAGGACAGGGCTAAATGAAAAACTGTTTTTT. The encoded protein is CASRRTGLNEKLFF.

The chain recombines TRBV11-2 with TRBJ2-5; 9 bases align to TRBD2. The V gene's germline CDR1 is SGHAT and CDR2 FQNNGV. J was trimmed by 5 bases and V by 7 bases; bases with no gene match: 14. The CDR3 runs to 16 residues. Written as DNA, the CDR3 is TGTGCCAGCACCCGAGGGGTAGCGGGGGCGGGGGAGACCCAGTACTTC. Its protein is CASTRGVAGAGETQYF.

This sequence joins TRBV11-2 and TRBJ2-2; D unclear. The CDR3 runs 14 residues. Deletions cut 3 bases from V and 0 bases from J, with 5 bases between. CDR1 is SGHAT and CDR2 is FQNNGV in the germline V gene. DNA for the CDR3: TGTGCCAGCAGCTTCAGGTCGAACACCGGGGAGCTGTTTTTT. It specifies CASSFRSNTGELFF.

V and J are TRBV27 and TRBJ1-1, with D maybe TRBD1 (6 bases). V gave up 5 bases and J gave up 3 bases, with 13 bases separating them. The CDR3 loop spans 14 amino acids. Germline CDR1 reads MNHEY; CDR2 reads SMNVEV (reference sequence). For the CDR3, the DNA is TGTGCCAGCAGTCGAAGGGAGGGGGACACTGAAGCTTTCTTT. Encoded protein: CASSRREGDTEAFF.